This is a list of T cell receptor beta chains from one sample in a study of cytotoxic CD8 clonotypes in ibrutinib-treated CLL. Libraries were prepared by immunoSEQ multiplex PCR; TCRdb keeps only in-frame clonotypes and omits some of them. The sample includes approximately 84,000 clones, about 86% of them seen just once. This material consisted of PBMCs, taken before ibrutinib treatment. Source of these receptors: a human donor with chronic lymphocytic leukemia. Each CDR3 is given with its conserved first and last residue. D genes are given only for firm matches. Size values are once, few and many counts, or a class for expanded clones, and some rows have none.

v_call	d_call	clone_size	j_call	cdr3_length	cdr3_nt	cdr3_aa
TRBV5-1	TRBD1	.	TRBJ1-1	16	TGCGCCAGCAGCTTGGGAGACAGGGGGCTGAACACTGAAGCTTTCTTT	CASSLGDRGLNTEAFF
TRBV4-1	.	.	TRBJ2-5	16	TGCGCCAGCAGCGTCTCAGCCGGGACTCAGGGAGAGACCCAGTACTTC	CASSVSAGTQGETQYF
TRBV28	TRBD1	.	TRBJ1-1	14	TGTGCCAGCAGTCCTTACAGGGGGCTCGCTGAAGCTTTCTTT	CASSPYRGLAEAFF
TRBV5-4	.	once	TRBJ2-7	13	TGTGCCAGCAGCCTCGGGCTACCCAACGAGCAGTACTTC	CASSLGLPNEQYF
TRBV7-9	TRBD2	.	TRBJ2-1	14	TGTGCCAGCAGCCTAGCGGGAGTGGGGAATGAGCAGTTCTTC	CASSLAGVGNEQFF
TRBV6-5	.	once	TRBJ1-1	11	TGTGCCAGCAGTCCAGGGTTTGGCGCTTTCTTT	CASSPGFGAFF
TRBV6-5	.	.	TRBJ2-1	16	TGTGCCAGCAGTTATTCGTTAGGGCTCTCCTACAATGAGCAGTTCTTC	CASSYSLGLSYNEQFF
TRBV5-1	.	.	TRBJ2-1	15	TGCGCCAGCAGCCGTCAGGGTGATTCCCTCAATGAGCAGTTCTTC	CASSRQGDSLNEQFF
TRBV9	TRBD2	.	TRBJ2-2	16	TGTGCCAGCAGCGTTAGCCCGGGACTAGCAACCGGGGAGCTGTTTTTT	CASSVSPGLATGELFF
TRBV4-1	.	.	TRBJ1-1	14	TGCGCCAGCAGTCAGGACAGACTGAACACTGAAGCTTTCTTT	CASSQDRLNTEAFF
TRBV29-1	TRBD1	.	TRBJ1-5	13	TGCAGCGTACAGGGGGATGGCAATCAGCCCCAGCATTTT	CSVQGDGNQPQHF
TRBV19	TRBD2	once	TRBJ2-1	17	TGTGCCAGTAGTCTCCTCTTTAGCGGGATTTCCTACAATGAGCAGTTCTTC	CASSLLFSGISYNEQFF
TRBV6-1	.	.	TRBJ1-2	14	TGTGCCACACGGGAGCTTTCGACTTACTATGGCTACACCTTC	CATRELSTYYGYTF
TRBV6-1	.	.	TRBJ1-2	15	TGTGCCAGCAGTGAAGACACGGGAGAGGCCTATGGCTACACCTTC	CASSEDTGEAYGYTF
TRBV6-1	.	.	TRBJ1-5	18	TGTGCCAGCAGTGGCAAGTTTGGGTTCGTCGGGGGGGGTGGAACCCAGCATTTT	CASSGKFGFVGGGGTQHF
TRBV9	.	.	TRBJ2-2	12	TGTGCCAGCAGCAGAGCTGGCGGGGAGCTGTTTTTT	CASSRAGGELFF
TRBV10-1	TRBD1	.	TRBJ2-5	14	TGCGCCAGCAGTGAGACAGGGGATCAAGAGACCCAGTACTTC	CASSETGDQETQYF
TRBV4-1	.	.	TRBJ2-7	12	TGCGCCAGCAGCCAAGAAGGATACGAGCAGTACTTC	CASSQEGYEQYF
TRBV27	TRBD2	.	TRBJ2-4	18	TGTGCCAGCACCCCGGGACTAGCGGGGGGGGTAGCCAAAAACATTCAGTACTTC	CASTPGLAGGVAKNIQYF
TRBV6-4	.	.	TRBJ1-3	19	TGTGCCAGCAGTGACTCGATAGGGCCGTACCGAGACTCTGGAAACACCATATATTTT	CASSDSIGPYRDSGNTIYF
TRBV5-6	.	.	TRBJ2-2	16	TGTGCCAGCAGCTTGGACAGGTCCTTGGACACCGGGGAGCTGTTTTTT	CASSLDRSLDTGELFF
TRBV9	.	.	TRBJ1-1	12	TGTGCCAGCAGCGTCGGCGGGACTGAAGCTTTCTTT	CASSVGGTEAFF
TRBV7-2	.	.	TRBJ2-7	14	TGTGCCAGCAGCTTAAGGGGTCGGAGTTACGAGCAGTACTTC	CASSLRGRSYEQYF
TRBV15	TRBD2	once	TRBJ2-3	17	TGTGCCACCAGCAGGGGCCCGGGGGGGAGGGCCACAGATACGCAGTATTTT	CATSRGPGGRATDTQYF
TRBV28	TRBD1	once	TRBJ2-2	16	TGTGCCAGCACCGTTGGGGGGACAGGGGGTTCAGGGGAGCTGTTTTTT	CASTVGGTGGSGELFF
TRBV30	.	.	TRBJ2-1	13	TGTGCCTGGAGCTTCGAGGGGGGCAATGAGCAGTTCTTC	CAWSFEGGNEQFF
TRBV11-3	TRBD1	.	TRBJ2-5	13	TGTGCCAGCAGCTCTGACAGGGAGGAGACCCAGTACTTC	CASSSDREETQYF
TRBV28	TRBD1	.	TRBJ2-7	14	TGTGCCAGCGTTGACAGGGCTGGTAACCGTGAGCAGTACTTC	CASVDRAGNREQYF
TRBV11-1	.	.	TRBJ2-6	18	TGTGCCAGCAGCTTAAGGGGCGGGCCTTGGGCTGGGGCCAACGTCCTGACTTTC	CASSLRGGPWAGANVLTF
TRBV14	TRBD2	.	TRBJ2-3	16	TGTGCCAGCGGATCCATTAGCGGGGCCCGCACAGATACGCAGTATTTT	CASGSISGARTDTQYF
TRBV2	TRBD1	.	TRBJ2-2	15	TGTGCCAGCAGTGAAGATACAGGGGGCACCGGGGAGCTGTTTTTT	CASSEDTGGTGELFF
TRBV29-1	.	.	TRBJ1-1	12	TGCAGCGTTGAGCCCCTGTCGAGCGAAGCTTTCTTT	CSVEPLSSEAFF
TRBV7-6	TRBD2	once	TRBJ2-7	14	TGTGCCAGCAGCCCTAGCGGGGAAACCTACGAGCAGTACTTC	CASSPSGETYEQYF
TRBV6-1	TRBD1	.	TRBJ2-7	15	TGTGCCAGCAGTCTACACCGGGACAGGGGCTACGAGCAGTACTTC	CASSLHRDRGYEQYF
TRBV5-6	.	.	TRBJ2-7	14	TGTGCCAGCAGCTTGCAGGGAAAAGCCTACGAGCAGTACTTC	CASSLQGKAYEQYF
TRBV15	.	.	TRBJ1-2	17	TGTGCCACCAGCAGAGATTTGGGGCTTTCCAGGGGTTATGGCTACACCTTC	CATSRDLGLSRGYGYTF